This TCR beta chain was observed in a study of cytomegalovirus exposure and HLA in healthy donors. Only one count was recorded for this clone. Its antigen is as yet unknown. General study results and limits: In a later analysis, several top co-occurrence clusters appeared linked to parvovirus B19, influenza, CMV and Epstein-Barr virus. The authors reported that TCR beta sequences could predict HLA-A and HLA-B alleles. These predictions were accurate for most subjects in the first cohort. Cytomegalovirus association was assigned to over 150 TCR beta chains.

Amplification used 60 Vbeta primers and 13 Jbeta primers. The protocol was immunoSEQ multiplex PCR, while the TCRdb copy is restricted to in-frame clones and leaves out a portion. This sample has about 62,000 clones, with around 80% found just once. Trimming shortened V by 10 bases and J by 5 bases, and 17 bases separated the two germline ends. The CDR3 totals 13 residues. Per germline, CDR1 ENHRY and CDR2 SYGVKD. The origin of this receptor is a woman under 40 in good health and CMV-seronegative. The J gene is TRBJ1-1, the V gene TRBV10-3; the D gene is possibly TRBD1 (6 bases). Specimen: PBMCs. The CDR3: CATGRGGNTEAFF. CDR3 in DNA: TGTGCCACTGGTAGGGGGGGCAATACTGAAGCTTTCTTT.